This record looks at one T cell receptor (beta chain) sequence and its context. Method: immunoSEQ multiplex PCR; TCRdb's copy keeps in-frame clones and lacks some. Among around 340,000 clones, 85% to 90% were seen once, and the ten largest hold around 0.92%. The data stem from a study of blood T cell repertoires in COVID-19. Study-level information: Sites across the United States, Italy and Spain contributed samples from acute and convalescent COVID-19. Sources were T cells, B-cell-depleted T cells, or PBMCs; the material itself was cDNA or gDNA.

The sequence was obtained from a woman younger than 45 who had been exposed to COVID-19. Material: PBMCs or T cells enriched from blood (not recorded which).

The CDR3 reads CASSTTGEGGYTF. The CDR3 nucleotides read TGTGCCAGCAGTACGACAGGGGAGGGGGGCTACACCTTC. The rearrangement joins TRBV27 to TRBJ1-2, with TRBD1 matching 8 bases. The ends lost 5 bases at V and 8 bases at J; junction bases unmatched: 7. The length of the CDR3 is 13 residues. The germline V gene encodes CDR1 MNHEY and CDR2 SMNVEV (reference sequence).